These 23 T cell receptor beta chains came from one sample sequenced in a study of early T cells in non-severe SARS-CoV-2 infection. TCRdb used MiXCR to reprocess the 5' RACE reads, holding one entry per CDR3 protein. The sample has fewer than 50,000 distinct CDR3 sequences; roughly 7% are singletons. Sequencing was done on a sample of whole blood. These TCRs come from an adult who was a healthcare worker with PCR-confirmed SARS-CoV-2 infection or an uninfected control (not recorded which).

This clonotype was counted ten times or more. Here the CDR3 reads CASTGNGGVSVDEQFF. CDR3 sequence (DNA): TGTGCCAGCACGGGGAACGGGGGGGTCTCCGTCGATGAGCAGTTCTTC. The gene calls are TRBV2 and TRBJ2-1; 8 nucleotides match TRBD2. CDR3 size: 16 residues. After removal of 7 bases from V and 8 bases from J, the junction contained 16 bases not matched to a gene. Germline V gives CDR1 SNHLY, CDR2 FYNNEI.

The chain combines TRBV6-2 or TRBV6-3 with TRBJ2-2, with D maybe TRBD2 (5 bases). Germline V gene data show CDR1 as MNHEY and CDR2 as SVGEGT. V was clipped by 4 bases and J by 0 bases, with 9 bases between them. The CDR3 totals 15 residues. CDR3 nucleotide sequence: TGTGCCAGCAGTTCCGGGAAGACGAACACCGGGGAGCTGTTTTTT. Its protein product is CASSSGKTNTGELFF.

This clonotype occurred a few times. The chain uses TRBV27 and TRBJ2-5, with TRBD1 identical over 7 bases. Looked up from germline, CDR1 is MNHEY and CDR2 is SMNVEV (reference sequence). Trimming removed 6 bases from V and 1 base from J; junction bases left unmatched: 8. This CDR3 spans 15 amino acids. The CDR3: CASSTGAMFQETQYF. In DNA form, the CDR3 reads TGTGCCAGCAGCACAGGGGCGATGTTCCAAGAGACCCAGTACTTC.

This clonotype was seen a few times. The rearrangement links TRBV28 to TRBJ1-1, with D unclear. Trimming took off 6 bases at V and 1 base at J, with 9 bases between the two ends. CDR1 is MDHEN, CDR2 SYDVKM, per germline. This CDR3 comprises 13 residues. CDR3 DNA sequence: TGTGCCAGCAGCTTCGCAGGGAACACTGAAGCTTTCTTT. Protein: CASSFAGNTEAFF.

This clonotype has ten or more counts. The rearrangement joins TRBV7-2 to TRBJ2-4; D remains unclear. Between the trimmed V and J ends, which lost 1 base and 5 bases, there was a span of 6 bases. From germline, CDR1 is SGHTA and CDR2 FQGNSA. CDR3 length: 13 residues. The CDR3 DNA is TGTGCCAGCAGCTTAGACGGACAAAACATTCAGTACTTC. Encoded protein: CASSLDGQNIQYF.

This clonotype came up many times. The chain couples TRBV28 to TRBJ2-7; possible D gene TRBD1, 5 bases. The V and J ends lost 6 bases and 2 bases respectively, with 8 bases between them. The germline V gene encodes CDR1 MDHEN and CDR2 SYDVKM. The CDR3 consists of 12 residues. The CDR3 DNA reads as TGTGCCAGCAGCTCCAGGGCCTACGAGCAGTACTTC. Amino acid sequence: CASSSRAYEQYF.

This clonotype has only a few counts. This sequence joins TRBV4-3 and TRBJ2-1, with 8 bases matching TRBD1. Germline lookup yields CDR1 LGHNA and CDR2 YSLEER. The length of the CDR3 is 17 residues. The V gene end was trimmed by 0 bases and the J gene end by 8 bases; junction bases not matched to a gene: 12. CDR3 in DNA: TGCGCCAGCAGCCAAGATGTCGTGGGGACAGGTGAACATGAGCAGTTCTTC. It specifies CASSQDVVGTGEHEQFF.

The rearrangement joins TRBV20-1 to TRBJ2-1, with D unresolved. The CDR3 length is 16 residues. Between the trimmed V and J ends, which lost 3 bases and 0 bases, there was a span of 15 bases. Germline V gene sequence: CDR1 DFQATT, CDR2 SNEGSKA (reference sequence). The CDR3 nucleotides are TGCAGTGCTAGGGTAGCCACGGAAAGCTCCTACAATGAGCAGTTCTTC. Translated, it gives CSARVATESSYNEQFF.

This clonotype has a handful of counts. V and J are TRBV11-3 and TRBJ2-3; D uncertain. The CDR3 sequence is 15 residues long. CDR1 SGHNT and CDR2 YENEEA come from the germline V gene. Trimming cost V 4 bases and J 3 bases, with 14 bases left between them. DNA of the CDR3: TGTGCCAGCAGCTCTAAGCGCTTGGGAACAGATACGCAGTATTTT. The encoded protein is CASSSKRLGTDTQYF.

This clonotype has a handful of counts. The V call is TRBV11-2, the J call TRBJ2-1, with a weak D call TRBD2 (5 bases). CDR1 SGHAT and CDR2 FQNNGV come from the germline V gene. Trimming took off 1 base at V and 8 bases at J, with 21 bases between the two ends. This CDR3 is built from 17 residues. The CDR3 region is CASSLVGAPPRFDEQFF. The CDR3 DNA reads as TGTGCCAGCAGCTTAGTGGGAGCGCCGCCCAGGTTCGATGAGCAGTTCTTC.

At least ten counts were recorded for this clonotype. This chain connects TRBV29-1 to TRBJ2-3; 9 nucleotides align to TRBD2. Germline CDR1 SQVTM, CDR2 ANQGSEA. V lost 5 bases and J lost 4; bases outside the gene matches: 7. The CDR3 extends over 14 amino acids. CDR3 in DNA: TGCAGCGTTTTACGCGGGGGGGCATCAGATACGCAGTATTTT. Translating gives CSVLRGGASDTQYF.

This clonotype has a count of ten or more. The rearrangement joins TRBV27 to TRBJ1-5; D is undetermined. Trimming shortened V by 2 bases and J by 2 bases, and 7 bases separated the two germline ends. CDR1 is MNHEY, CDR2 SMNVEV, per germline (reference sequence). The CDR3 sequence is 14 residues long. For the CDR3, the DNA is TGTGCCAGCAGTTTAGGCAGGCGCAATCAGCCCCAGCATTTT. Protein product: CASSLGRRNQPQHF.

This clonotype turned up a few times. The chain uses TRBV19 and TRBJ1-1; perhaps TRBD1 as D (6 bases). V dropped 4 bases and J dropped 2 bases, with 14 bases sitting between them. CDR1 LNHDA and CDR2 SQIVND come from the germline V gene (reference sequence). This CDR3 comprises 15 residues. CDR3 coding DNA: TGTGCCAGTAGTAGGGCAGGGGCCGCCAACACTGAAGCTTTCTTT. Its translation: CASSRAGAANTEAFF.

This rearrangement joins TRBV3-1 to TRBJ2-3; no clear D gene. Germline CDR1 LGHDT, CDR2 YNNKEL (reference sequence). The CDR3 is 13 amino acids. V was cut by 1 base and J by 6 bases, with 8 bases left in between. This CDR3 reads CASSQGVFDTQYF. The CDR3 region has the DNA TGTGCCAGCAGCCAAGGGGTGTTCGATACGCAGTATTTT.

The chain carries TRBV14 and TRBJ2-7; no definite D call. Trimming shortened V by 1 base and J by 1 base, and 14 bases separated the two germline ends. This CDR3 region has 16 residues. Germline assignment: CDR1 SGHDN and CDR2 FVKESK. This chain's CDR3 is CASSQARYGSSYEQYF. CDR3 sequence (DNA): TGTGCCAGCAGCCAAGCTAGGTATGGCAGTTCCTACGAGCAGTACTTC.

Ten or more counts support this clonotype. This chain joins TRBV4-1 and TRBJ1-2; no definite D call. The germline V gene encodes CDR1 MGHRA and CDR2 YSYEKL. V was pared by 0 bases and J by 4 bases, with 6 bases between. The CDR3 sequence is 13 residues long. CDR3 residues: CASSQDPFYGYTF. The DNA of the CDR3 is TGCGCCAGCAGCCAAGATCCTTTCTATGGCTACACCTTC.

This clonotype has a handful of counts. CDR3 residues: CASSFSSEVYNEQFF. The CDR3 coding sequence is TGTGCCAGCAGCTTTTCTAGCGAGGTCTACAATGAGCAGTTCTTC. This chain joins TRBV11-3 and TRBJ2-1, with D perhaps matching TRBD2 (6 bases). Per germline, CDR1 SGHNT and CDR2 YENEEA. There are 15 residues in the CDR3. V lost 3 bases, J lost 3 bases, and 12 bases lay in between.

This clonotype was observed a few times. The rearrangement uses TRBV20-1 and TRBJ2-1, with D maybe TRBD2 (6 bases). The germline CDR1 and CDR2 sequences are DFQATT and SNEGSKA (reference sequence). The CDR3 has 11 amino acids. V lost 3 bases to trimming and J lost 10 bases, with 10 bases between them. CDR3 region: CSASSGGEQFF. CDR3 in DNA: TGCAGTGCTAGTTCCGGGGGAGAGCAGTTCTTC.

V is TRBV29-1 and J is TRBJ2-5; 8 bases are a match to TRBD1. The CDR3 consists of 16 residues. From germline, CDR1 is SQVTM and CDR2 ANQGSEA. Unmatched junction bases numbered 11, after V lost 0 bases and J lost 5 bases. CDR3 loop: CSVEDPSGTGGETQYF. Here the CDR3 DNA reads TGCAGCGTTGAAGACCCCTCCGGGACAGGTGGCGAGACCCAGTACTTC. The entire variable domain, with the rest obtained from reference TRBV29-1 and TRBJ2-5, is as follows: SAVISQKPSRDICQRGTSLTIQCQVDSQVTMMFWYRQQPGQSLTLIATANQGSEATYESGFVIDKFPISRPNLTFSTLTVSNMSPEDSSIYLCSVEDPSGTGGETQYFGPGTRLLVL.

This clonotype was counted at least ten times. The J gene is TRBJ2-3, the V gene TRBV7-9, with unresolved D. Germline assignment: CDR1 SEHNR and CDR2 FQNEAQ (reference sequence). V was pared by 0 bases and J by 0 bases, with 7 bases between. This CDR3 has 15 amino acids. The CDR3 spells CASSLAKASTDTQYF. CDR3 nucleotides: TGTGCCAGCAGCTTAGCGAAGGCCAGCACAGATACGCAGTATTTT.

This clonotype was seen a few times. DNA for the CDR3: TGTGCCAGCAGCTTTTTAGTAGCGGGGGAATCCGCGGAGACAGATACGCAGTATTTT. It codes for CASSFLVAGESAETDTQYF. The chain combines TRBV7-2 with TRBJ2-3; 9 bases are a match to TRBD2. The V and J ends lost 3 bases and 3 bases, in that order; junction bases with no gene match: 16. CDR3 length: 19 amino acids. CDR1 is SGHTA, CDR2 FQGNSA, per germline.

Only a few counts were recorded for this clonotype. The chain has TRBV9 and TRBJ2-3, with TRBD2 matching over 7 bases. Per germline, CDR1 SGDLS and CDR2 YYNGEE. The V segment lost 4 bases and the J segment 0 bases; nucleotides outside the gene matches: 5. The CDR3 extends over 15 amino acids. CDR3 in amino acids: CASSPSGVSTDTQYF. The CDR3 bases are TGTGCCAGCAGCCCCAGCGGGGTGAGCACAGATACGCAGTATTTT.

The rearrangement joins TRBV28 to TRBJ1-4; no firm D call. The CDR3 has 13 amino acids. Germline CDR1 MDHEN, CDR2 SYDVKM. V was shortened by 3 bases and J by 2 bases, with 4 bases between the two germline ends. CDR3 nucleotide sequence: TGTGCCAGCAGTTTCACGACTAATGAAAAACTGTTTTTT. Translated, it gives CASSFTTNEKLFF.